These 6 T cell receptor beta chains were all obtained from the same sample, sequenced in a study of blood T cell repertoires in COVID-19 (dated by TCRdb to the early 2020s). The library was built by means of the immunoSEQ multiplex PCR assay. TCRdb obtained this table from immuneACCESS and retained in-frame rearrangements with V and J assigned. These tables miss some clones; where compared with another copy, unresolved V genes account for less than half of the shortfall, and the remainder is unexplained. The sample data list about 500,000 clones, and roughly nine tenths of these were observed just once. Around 0.95% of the sample belongs to the ten largest clones. Sequencing used peripheral blood. All receptors come from a man aged 18 to 29 with COVID-19, enrolled during active disease.

The J gene is TRBJ2-3, the V gene TRBV5-1, with 8 nucleotides matching TRBD1. The CDR3 runs 14 residues. Germline CDR1 reads SGHRS; CDR2 reads YFSETQ. Trimming cost V 4 bases and J 4 bases; bases outside gene matches: 5. CDR3 nucleotide sequence: TGCGCCAGCAGCCCAGGACAGGGCGCAGATACGCAGTATTTT. It yields the protein CASSPGQGADTQYF.

This chain links TRBV29-1 with TRBJ2-1; 10 bases fit TRBD1. Germline V gives CDR1 SQVTM, CDR2 ANQGSEA. The CDR3 loop spans 15 amino acids. Losses at the gene ends were 3 bases for V and 6 bases for J; bases not matched to a gene: 8. CDR3 in DNA: TGCAGCGTTGAGAAGGGGACAGGGGCGATCAATGAGCAGTTCTTC. It encodes CSVEKGTGAINEQFF.

The chain links TRBV6-5 to TRBJ2-1; TRBD2 agrees at 9 bases. Germline lookup yields CDR1 MNHEY and CDR2 SVGAGI. The CDR3 spans 15 residues. The V gene end was trimmed by 5 bases and the J gene end by 6 bases; junction bases not matched to a gene: 8. The CDR3 here is CASSPQRGEFNEQFF. The CDR3 nucleotides read TGTGCCAGCAGTCCCCAGCGGGGGGAGTTCAATGAGCAGTTCTTC.

The rearrangement links TRBV7-6 to TRBJ2-1; a weak D match, TRBD1 (6 bases). Trimming left V 5 bases short and J 9 bases short, with 23 bases between. The CDR3 covers 16 residues. Germline V gene data show CDR1 as SGHVS and CDR2 as FNYEAQ. CDR3 in amino acids: CASSLPPGAEIGEQFF. The CDR3 DNA sequence: TGTGCCAGCAGCCTCCCTCCAGGGGCGGAGATCGGTGAGCAGTTCTTC.

This chain uses TRBV6-6 with TRBJ1-1; D is ambiguous. Trimming took off 11 bases at V and 1 base at J, with 14 bases between the two ends. The CDR3 is made up of 13 amino acids. Germline V lookup: CDR1 MNHNY, CDR2 SVGAGI (reference sequence). Here the CDR3 DNA reads TGTGCCGGGAGAAAAAATAGGAACACTGAAGCTTTCTTT. It translates to CAGRKNRNTEAFF.

The DNA for the CDR3 is TGTGCCAGCAGCTTCGACAGGGGGAGAGAGACCCAGTACTTC. This gives the protein CASSFDRGRETQYF. The chain combines TRBV13 with TRBJ2-5; the match to TRBD1 covers 9 bases. The germline V gene has CDR1 PRHDT and CDR2 FYEKMQ (reference sequence). CDR3 length equals 14 residues. J was trimmed by 4 bases and V by 3 bases; bases with no gene match: 3.